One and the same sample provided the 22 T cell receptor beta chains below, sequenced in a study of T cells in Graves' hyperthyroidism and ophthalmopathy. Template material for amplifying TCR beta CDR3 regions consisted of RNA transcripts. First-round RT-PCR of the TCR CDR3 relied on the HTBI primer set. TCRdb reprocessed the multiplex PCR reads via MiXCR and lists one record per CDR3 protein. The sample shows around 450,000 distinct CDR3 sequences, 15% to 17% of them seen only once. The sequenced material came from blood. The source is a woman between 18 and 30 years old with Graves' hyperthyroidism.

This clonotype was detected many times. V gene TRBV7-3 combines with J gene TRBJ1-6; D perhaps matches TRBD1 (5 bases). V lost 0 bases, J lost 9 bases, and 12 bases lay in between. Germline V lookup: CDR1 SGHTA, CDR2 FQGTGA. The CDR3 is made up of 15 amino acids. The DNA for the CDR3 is TGTGCCAGCAGCTTAACGAAGGGGAGAGGTTCACCCCTCCACTTT. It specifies CASSLTKGRGSPLHF. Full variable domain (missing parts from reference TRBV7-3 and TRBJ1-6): GAGVSQTPSNKVTEKGKYVELRCDPISGHTALYWYRQSLGQGPEFLIYFQGTGAADDSGLPNDRFFAVRPEGSVSTLKIQRTERGDSAVYLCASSLTKGRGSPLHFGNGTRLTVT.

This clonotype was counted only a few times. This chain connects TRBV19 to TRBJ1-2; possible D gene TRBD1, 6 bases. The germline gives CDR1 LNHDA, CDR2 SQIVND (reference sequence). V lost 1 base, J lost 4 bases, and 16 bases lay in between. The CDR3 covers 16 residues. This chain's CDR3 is CASSIGEGGESYGYTF. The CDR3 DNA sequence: TGTGCCAGTAGTATAGGGGAAGGGGGAGAGAGCTATGGCTACACCTTC.

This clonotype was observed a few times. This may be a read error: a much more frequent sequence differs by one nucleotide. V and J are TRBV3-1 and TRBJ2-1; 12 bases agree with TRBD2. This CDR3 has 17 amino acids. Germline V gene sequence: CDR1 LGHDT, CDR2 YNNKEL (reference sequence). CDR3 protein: CASGQVGDLAGGAEQFF. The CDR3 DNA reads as TGTGCCAGCGGCCAAGTGGGAGATCTAGCGGGGGGGGCTGAGCAGTTCTTC.

The CDR3 DNA follows: TGTGCCAGCAGCTTGGGGGTTGGGCTAGCGGGAGTCTACAATGAGCAGTTCTTC. This codes for CASSLGVGLAGVYNEQFF. The V gene is TRBV5-5, the J gene TRBJ2-1; 10 bases fit TRBD2. The CDR3 covers 18 residues. V shed 0 bases, J shed 3 bases, and the junction held 9 bases outside the gene matches. Per the germline V gene, CDR1 is SGHKS and CDR2 is YYEKEE (reference sequence).

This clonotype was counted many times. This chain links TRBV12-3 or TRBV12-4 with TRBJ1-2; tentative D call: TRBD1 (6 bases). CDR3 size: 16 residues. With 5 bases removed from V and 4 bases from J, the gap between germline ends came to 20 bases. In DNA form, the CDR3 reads TGTGCCAGCAGTCTCGACGAGGACAGCTGGTCCTATGGCTACACCTTC. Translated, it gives CASSLDEDSWSYGYTF.

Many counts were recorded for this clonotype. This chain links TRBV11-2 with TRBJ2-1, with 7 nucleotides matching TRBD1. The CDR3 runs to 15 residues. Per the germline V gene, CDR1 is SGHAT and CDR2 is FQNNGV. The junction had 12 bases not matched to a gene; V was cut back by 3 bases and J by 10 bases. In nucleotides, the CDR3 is TGTGCCAGCAGCTTTAGGGGGACAGACGTTTCAGAGCAGTTCTTC. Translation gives CASSFRGTDVSEQFF.

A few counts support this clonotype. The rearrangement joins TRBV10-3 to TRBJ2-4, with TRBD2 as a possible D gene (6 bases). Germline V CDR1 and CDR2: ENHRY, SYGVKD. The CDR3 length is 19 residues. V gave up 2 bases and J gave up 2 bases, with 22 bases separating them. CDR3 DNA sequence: TGTGCCATCAGTGAGCCCATCGGAGGGAGCCAGGCATCCAAAAACATTCAGTACTTC. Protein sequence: CAISEPIGGSQASKNIQYF.

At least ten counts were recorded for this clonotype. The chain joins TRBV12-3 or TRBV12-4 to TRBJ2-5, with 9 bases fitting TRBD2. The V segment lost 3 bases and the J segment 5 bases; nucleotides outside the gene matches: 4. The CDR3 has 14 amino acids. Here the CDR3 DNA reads TGTGCCAGCAGTTTTAGCGGGAGTGCGGAGACCCAGTACTTC. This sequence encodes CASSFSGSAETQYF.

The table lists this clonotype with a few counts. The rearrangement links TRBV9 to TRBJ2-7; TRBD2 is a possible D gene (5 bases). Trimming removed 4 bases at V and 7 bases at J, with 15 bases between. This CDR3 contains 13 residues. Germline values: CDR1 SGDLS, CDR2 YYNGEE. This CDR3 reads CASSTPGLREQYF. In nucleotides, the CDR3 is TGTGCCAGCAGCACACCAGGACTCAGGGAGCAGTACTTC.

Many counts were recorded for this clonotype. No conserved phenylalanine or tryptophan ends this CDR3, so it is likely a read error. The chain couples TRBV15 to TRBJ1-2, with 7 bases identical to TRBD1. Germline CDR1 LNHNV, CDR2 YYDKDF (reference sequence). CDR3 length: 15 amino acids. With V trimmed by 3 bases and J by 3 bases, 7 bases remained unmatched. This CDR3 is CATSSWDSHDYGYTL. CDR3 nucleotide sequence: TGTGCCACCAGCAGTTGGGACAGCCATGACTATGGCTACACCCTC.

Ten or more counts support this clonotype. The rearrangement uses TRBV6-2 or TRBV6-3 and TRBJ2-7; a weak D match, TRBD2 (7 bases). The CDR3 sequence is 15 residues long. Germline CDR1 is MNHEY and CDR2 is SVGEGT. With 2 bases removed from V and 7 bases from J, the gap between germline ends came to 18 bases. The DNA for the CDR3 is TGTGCCAGCAGTTACACGGCTGGGGGGGCAGTTGAGCAGTACTTC. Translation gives CASSYTAGGAVEQYF.

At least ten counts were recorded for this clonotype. The CDR3 loop reads CASRPGADTEAFF. The CDR3 coding sequence is TGTGCCAGCAGACCAGGGGCGGACACTGAAGCTTTCTTT. V and J are TRBV6-1 and TRBJ1-1, with a weak D call TRBD1 (6 bases). This CDR3 has 13 amino acids. The germline V gene has CDR1 MNHNS and CDR2 SASEGT. Trimming took 6 bases from V and 3 from J, leaving 11 bases between them.

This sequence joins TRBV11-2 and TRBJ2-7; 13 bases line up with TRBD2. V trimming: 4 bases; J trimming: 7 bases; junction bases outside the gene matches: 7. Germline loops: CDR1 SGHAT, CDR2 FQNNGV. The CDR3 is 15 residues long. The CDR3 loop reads CASSSGLAGVGEQYF. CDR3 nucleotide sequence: TGTGCCAGCAGCTCAGGACTAGCGGGAGTTGGGGAGCAGTACTTC.

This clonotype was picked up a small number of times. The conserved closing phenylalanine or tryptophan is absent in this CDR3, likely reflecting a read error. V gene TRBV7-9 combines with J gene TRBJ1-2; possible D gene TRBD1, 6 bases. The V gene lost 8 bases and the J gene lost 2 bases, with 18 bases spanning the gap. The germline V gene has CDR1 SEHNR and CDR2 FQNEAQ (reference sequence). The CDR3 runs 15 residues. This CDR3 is CASFGEGGRNYGYTI. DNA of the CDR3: TGTGCCAGCTTCGGGGAGGGGGGGCGCAACTATGGCTACACCATC.

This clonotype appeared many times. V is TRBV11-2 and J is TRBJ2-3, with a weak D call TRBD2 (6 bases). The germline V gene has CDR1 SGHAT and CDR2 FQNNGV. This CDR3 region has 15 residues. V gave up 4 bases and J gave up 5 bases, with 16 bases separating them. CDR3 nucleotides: TGTGCCAGCAGCTCCTCCGGGACTGCAGGAGATACGCAGTATTTT. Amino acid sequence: CASSSSGTAGDTQYF.

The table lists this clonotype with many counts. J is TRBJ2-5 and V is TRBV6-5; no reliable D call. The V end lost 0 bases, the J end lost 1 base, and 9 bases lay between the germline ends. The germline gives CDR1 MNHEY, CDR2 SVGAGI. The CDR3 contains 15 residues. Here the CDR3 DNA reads TGTGCCAGCAGTTACTCTATCCGGGTCCAAGAGACCCAGTACTTC. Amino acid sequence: CASSYSIRVQETQYF.

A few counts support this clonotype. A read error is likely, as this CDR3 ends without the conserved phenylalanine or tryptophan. The CDR3 here is CASSFLSQGNGYTL. The CDR3 DNA sequence: TGTGCCAGCAGCTTCCTCAGCCAGGGGAATGGCTACACCCTC. The chain couples TRBV7-9 to TRBJ1-2; D possibly corresponds to TRBD1 (6 bases). The CDR3 has 14 amino acids. With 3 bases removed from V and 6 bases from J, the gap between germline ends came to 14 bases. Germline loops: CDR1 SEHNR, CDR2 FQNEAQ (reference sequence).

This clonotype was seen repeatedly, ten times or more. The CDR3 DNA reads TGTGCCAGCAGCTTAAATAGGGGAGAGACCCAGTACTTC. This encodes CASSLNRGETQYF. The gene calls are TRBV7-2 and TRBJ2-5; possible D gene TRBD1, 5 bases. The CDR3 loop spans 13 amino acids. The V and J ends lost 2 bases and 4 bases respectively, with 8 bases between them. CDR1 is SGHTA and CDR2 is FQGNSA in the germline V gene.

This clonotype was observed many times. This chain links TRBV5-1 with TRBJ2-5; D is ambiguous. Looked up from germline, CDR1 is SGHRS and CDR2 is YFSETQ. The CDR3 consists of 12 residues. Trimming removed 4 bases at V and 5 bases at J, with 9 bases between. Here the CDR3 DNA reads TGCGCCAGCAGCGAGTACGGGGAGACCCAGTACTTC. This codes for CASSEYGETQYF.

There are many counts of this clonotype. The CDR3 is CASSPLGHSTDTQYF. In DNA form, the CDR3 reads TGTGCCAGCAGCCCACTCGGACATAGCACAGATACGCAGTATTTT. This chain connects TRBV11-3 to TRBJ2-3, with D tentatively TRBD1 (5 bases). The germline CDR1 and CDR2 sequences are SGHNT and YENEEA. The V gene lost 5 bases and the J gene lost 0 bases, with 12 bases spanning the gap. CDR3 length equals 15 residues.

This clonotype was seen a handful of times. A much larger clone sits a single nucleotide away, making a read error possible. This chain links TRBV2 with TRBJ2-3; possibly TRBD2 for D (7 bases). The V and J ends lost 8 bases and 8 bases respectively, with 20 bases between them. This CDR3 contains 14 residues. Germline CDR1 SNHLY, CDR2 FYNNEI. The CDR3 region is CASVGLGGGATQYF. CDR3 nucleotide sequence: TGTGCCAGCGTAGGACTAGGGGGAGGGGCTACGCAGTATTTT.

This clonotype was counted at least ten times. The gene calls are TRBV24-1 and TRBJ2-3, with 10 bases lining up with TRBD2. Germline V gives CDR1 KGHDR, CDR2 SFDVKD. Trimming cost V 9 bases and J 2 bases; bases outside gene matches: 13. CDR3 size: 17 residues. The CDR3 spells CATSTDLAGGTTDTQYF. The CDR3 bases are TGTGCCACCTCTACAGACTTAGCGGGAGGAACCACAGATACGCAGTATTTT.